The TCR beta chain described here comes from a study of T cells after posttransplantation cyclophosphamide. The CDR3 runs to 13 residues. V lost 6 bases to trimming and J lost 1 base, with 9 bases between them. Per germline, CDR1 SNHLY and CDR2 FYNNEI. Here immunoSEQ multiplex PCR was the method, and the copy in TCRdb shows in-frame clones only, minus some. This sample has roughly 13,000 clones, with about 83% found just once. Notes on this clone: What it binds is not known.

Regarding the study as a whole: Skin or GI-infiltrating T cells shared few TRB sequences with blood.

The receptor was isolated from a man aged 45-65 years in good health, CMV-negative, and a related stem cell transplant donor. The sample was memory CD4+ T cells sorted from PBMCs. This chain joins TRBV2 and TRBJ1-1; a possible D gene is TRBD1 (6 bases). CDR3: CASRGHRNTEAFF. CDR3 coding DNA: TGTGCCAGCAGGGGACACCGGAACACTGAAGCTTTCTTT.